These T cell receptor beta chains were read from a single sample in a study of T cell responses to AZD1222 COVID-19 vaccine. The protocol was immunoSEQ multiplex PCR, while the TCRdb copy is restricted to in-frame clones and leaves out a portion. The data contain some 80,000 clones, 88% of them singletons. The specimen comprised peripheral blood, sampled on day 0 of MenACWY control vaccination. These receptors were collected from an adult in good health. CDR3s include the opening cysteine and the closing phenylalanine or tryptophan. Fields, in order: J gene, D gene, clone size, V gene, CDR3 protein, CDR3 DNA. A D gene is named only where the DNA matches it firmly. Where a row states a size, it is once, few, many or the class of an expanded clone; other rows omit it.

>TRBJ2-3|.|.|TRBV6-2/TRBV6-3
CASSSPTRGTDTQYF
TGTGCCAGCAGTTCCCCGACTAGGGGCACAGATACGCAGTATTTT
>TRBJ2-2|.|medium-sized|TRBV6-2/TRBV6-3
CASSKWTVDTGELFF
TGTGCCAGCAGTAAATGGACAGTGGACACCGGGGAGCTGTTTTTT
>TRBJ2-7|.|.|TRBV11-2
CASSLGGPEQYF
TGTGCCAGCAGCTTAGGGGGGCCAGAGCAGTACTTC
>TRBJ1-2|.|.|TRBV18
CASSPSRGLGGYTF
TGTGCCAGCTCACCATCCCGGGGGCTAGGTGGCTACACCTTC
>TRBJ2-7|TRBD1|.|TRBV6-5
CASRPGQGRLGEQYF
TGTGCCAGCAGACCGGGACAGGGCCGACTAGGCGAGCAGTACTTC
>TRBJ1-6|.|.|TRBV5-1
CAISNSPLHF
TGCGCCATAAGTAATTCACCCCTCCACTTT
>TRBJ2-4|TRBD2|.|TRBV20-1
CSASNPHRGGGGIGYF
TGCAGTGCTAGTAACCCGCATCGTGGCGGGGGAGGGATTGGGTACTTC
>TRBJ1-2|TRBD1|.|TRBV11-2
CASSLGQGIGYTF
TGTGCCAGCAGCTTAGGACAGGGCATCGGCTACACCTTC
>TRBJ2-5|TRBD1|.|TRBV5-5
CASSPLLTGGRETQYF
TGTGCCAGCAGCCCCCTCCTGACAGGGGGACGAGAGACCCAGTACTTC
>TRBJ1-1|.|.|TRBV4-1
CASSPGPENTEAFF
TGCGCCAGCTCACCGGGACCCGAGAACACTGAAGCTTTCTTT
>TRBJ1-1|TRBD1|few|TRBV4-3
CASSQVLTGGADTEAFF
TGCGCCAGCAGCCAAGTCCTGACAGGGGGCGCGGACACTGAAGCTTTCTTT
>TRBJ2-3|.|.|TRBV6-5
CASTLSTDTQYF
TGTGCCAGCACGCTCAGCACAGATACGCAGTATTTT
>TRBJ2-3|.|.|TRBV6-5
CASIEGNTQYF
TGTGCCAGCATCGAAGGAAATACGCAGTATTTT
>TRBJ2-1|TRBD2|.|TRBV11-2
CASSGGLAGEQFF
TGTGCCAGCAGCGGGGGACTAGCGGGTGAGCAGTTCTTC
>TRBJ2-7|.|.|TRBV5-8
CASKGRGSYEQYF
TGTGCCAGCAAGGGCAGGGGATCCTACGAGCAGTACTTC
>TRBJ1-5|TRBD1|.|TRBV19
CASRDRVSNQPQHF
TGTGCCAGTAGGGACAGGGTTTCCAATCAGCCCCAGCATTTT
>TRBJ1-3|.|.|TRBV6-5
CASSYSGSGNTIYF
TGTGCCAGCAGTTACTCTGGCTCTGGAAACACCATATATTTT
>TRBJ1-1|.|.|TRBV3-1/TRBV3-2
CASSFRGPQGTEAFF
TGTGCCAGCAGCTTCAGGGGTCCCCAGGGGACTGAAGCTTTCTTT
>TRBJ1-4|.|.|TRBV30
CAWRGGGVGGKLFF
TGTGCCTGGAGGGGAGGCGGGGTAGGGGGAAAACTGTTTTTT
>TRBJ1-2|TRBD1|.|TRBV6-1
CASSEGQVKGGYTF
TGTGCCAGCAGTGAGGGACAGGTGAAGGGTGGCTACACCTTC
>TRBJ2-3|.|.|TRBV7-8
CASSLARGGTDTQYF
TGTGCCAGCAGCTTAGCGCGGGGTGGCACAGATACGCAGTATTTT
>TRBJ1-2|TRBD1|.|TRBV7-9
CASSLGQEGYTF
TGTGCCAGCAGCTTGGGACAGGAAGGCTACACCTTC
>TRBJ1-6|.|.|TRBV21-1
CASSKWERGF
TGTGCCAGCAGCAAATGGGAGCGAGGGTTT
>TRBJ1-1|.|.|TRBV28
CASRGIPNTEAFF
TGTGCCAGCCGGGGGATACCGAACACTGAAGCTTTCTTT
>TRBJ1-5|TRBD1|.|TRBV19
CASSIGQGSNQPQHF
TGTGCCAGTAGTATAGGACAGGGGAGCAATCAGCCCCAGCATTTT
>TRBJ1-5|.|.|TRBV7-9
CASSLLGSNQPQHF
TGTGCCAGCAGCTTATTGGGAAGCAATCAGCCCCAGCATTTT
>TRBJ1-5|.|once|TRBV6-5
CASSYQGKENQPQHF
TGTGCCAGCAGTTACCAGGGAAAGGAGAATCAGCCCCAGCATTTT
>TRBJ2-2|.|.|TRBV4-3
CASSQDLFTGANTGELFF
TGCGCCAGCAGCCAAGATTTATTTACTGGGGCGAACACCGGGGAGCTGTTTTTT
>TRBJ1-1|.|.|TRBV19
CASSLWVTADYTEAFF
TGTGCCAGTAGCCTGTGGGTGACAGCGGACTACACTGAAGCTTTCTTT
>TRBJ2-1|.|few|TRBV4-1
CASSQGDTLSSYNEQFF
TGCGCCAGCAGCCAGGGGGACACCTTGAGCTCCTACAATGAGCAGTTCTTC
>TRBJ2-7|.|once|TRBV20-1
CSARTGSEQYF
TGCAGTGCTAGAACAGGGTCCGAGCAGTACTTC
>TRBJ2-1|.|.|TRBV6-2/TRBV6-3
CASSRVGGGEQFF
TGTGCCAGCAGCCGAGTGGGAGGGGGTGAGCAGTTCTTC
>TRBJ1-1|TRBD1|once|TRBV6-2/TRBV6-3
CASSYDRGKTEAFF
TGTGCCAGCAGTTACGACAGGGGCAAGACTGAAGCTTTCTTT
>TRBJ1-1|.|.|TRBV18
CASSLRTDEAFF
TGTGCCAGCTCATTACGGACGGATGAAGCTTTCTTT
>TRBJ1-1|.|.|TRBV6-5
CASSYSITGNTEAFF
TGTGCCAGCAGTTACTCGATCACGGGGAACACTGAAGCTTTCTTT
>TRBJ1-2|TRBD1|.|TRBV3-1/TRBV3-2
CASSSTGVPYGYTF
TGTGCCAGCAGCTCTACAGGGGTCCCCTATGGCTACACCTTC
>TRBJ2-4|.|.|TRBV27
CASSPPGGNIQYF
TGTGCCAGCAGTCCGCCCGGGGGAAACATTCAGTACTTC
>TRBJ1-3|.|once|TRBV30
CAWSPGDGRNTIYF
TGTGCCTGGAGTCCTGGAGACGGCCGAAACACCATATATTTT
>TRBJ1-6|TRBD1|.|TRBV6-5
CASTGQGNSPLHF
TGTGCCAGCACGGGACAGGGTAATTCACCCCTCCACTTT